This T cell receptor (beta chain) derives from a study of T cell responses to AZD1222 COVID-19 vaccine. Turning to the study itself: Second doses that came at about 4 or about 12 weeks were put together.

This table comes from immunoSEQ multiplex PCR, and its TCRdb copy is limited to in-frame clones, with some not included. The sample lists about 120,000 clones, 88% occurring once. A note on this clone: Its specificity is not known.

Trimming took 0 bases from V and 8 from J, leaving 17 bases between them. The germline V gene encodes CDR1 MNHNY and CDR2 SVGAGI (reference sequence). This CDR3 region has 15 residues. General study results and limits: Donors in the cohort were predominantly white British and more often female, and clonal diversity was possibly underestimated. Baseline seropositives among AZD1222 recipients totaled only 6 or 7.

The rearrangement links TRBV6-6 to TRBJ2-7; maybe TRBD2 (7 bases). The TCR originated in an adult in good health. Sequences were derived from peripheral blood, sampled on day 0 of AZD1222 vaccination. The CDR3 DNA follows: TGTGCCAGCAGTTACTCCCATGGGGGGGCAGGCCAGCAGTACTTC. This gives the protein CASSYSHGGAGQQYF.